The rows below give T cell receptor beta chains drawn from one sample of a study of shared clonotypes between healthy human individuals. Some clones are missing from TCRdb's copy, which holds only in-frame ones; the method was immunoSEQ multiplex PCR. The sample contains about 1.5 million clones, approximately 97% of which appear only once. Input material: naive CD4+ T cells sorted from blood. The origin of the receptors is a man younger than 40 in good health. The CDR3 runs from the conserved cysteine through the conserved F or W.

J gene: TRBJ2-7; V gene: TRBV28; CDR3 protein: CASSLSSGNYEQYF
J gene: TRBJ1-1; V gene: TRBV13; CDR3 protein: CASSLAKQGGRGEAFF
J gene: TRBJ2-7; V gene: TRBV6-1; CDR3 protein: CASSVRTRQPYEQYF
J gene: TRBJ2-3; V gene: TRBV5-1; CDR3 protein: CASSLGRGRVTDTQYF
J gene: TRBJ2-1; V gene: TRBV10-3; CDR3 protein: CAISERELNEQFF
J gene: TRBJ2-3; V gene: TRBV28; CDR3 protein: CASSTRGGSTDTQYF
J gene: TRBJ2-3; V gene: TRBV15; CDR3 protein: CATSRDRLAGLSTDTQYF
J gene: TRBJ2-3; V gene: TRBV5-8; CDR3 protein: CASSPGMSSTDTQYF
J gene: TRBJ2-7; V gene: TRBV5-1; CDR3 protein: CASSSLVDGGWGEQYF
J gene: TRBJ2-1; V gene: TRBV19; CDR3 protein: CASSTFASAPGSSYNEQFF
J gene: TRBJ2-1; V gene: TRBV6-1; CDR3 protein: CASSDMTGPYNEQFF
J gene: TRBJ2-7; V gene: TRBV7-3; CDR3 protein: CASSPGTGDFEQYF
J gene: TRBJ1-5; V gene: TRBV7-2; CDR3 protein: CASSMGQAQHF
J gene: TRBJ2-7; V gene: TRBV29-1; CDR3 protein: CSVTQGRRYGRSYEQYF
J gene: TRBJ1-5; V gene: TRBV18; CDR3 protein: CASSRQGTGQPQHF
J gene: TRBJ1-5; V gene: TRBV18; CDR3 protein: CASSPGRDPGNQPQHF
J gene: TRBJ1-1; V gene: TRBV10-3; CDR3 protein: CAISEGLNTEAFF
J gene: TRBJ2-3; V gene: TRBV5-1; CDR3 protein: CASSWDRRLTDTQYF
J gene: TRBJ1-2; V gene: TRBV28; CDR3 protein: CASSFTGFGYTF
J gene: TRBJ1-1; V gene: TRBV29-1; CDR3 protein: CSVEKSGTEAFF
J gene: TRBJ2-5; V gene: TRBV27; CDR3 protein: CASSLTSGSPQTQYF
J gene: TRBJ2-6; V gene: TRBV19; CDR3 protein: CASSIWHRGNRAGANVLTF
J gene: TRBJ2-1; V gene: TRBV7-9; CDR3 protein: CASSLEVDRGLTNEQFF
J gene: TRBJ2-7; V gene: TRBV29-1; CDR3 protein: CSVDRGPYEQYF
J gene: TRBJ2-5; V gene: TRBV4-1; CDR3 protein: CASSQDNRAETQYF
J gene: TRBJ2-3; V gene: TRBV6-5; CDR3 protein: CASSYTGSTDTQYF
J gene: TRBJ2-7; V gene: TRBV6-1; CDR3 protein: CASRAVAGSYEQYF
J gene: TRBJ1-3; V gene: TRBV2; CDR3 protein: CASSFSGNTIYF
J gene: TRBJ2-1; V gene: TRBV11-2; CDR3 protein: CASSLTGLARDEQFF
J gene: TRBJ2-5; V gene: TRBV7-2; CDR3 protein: CASSPRRETQYF
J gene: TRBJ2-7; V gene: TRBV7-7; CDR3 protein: CASSLVIGYEQYF
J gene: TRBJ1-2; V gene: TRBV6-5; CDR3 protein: CASRPTGVGGGYTF
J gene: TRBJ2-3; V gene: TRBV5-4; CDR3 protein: CASSGAGTGPRDTQYF
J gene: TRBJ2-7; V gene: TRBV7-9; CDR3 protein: CASSPRTGDYEQYF
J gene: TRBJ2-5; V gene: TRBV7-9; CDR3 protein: CASSASGGTPYQETQYF
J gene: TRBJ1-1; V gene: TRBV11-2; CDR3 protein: CASSVLGGKTEAFF